Listed here is a single T cell receptor (beta chain). Its antigen is unknown. Per germline, CDR1 SGHDT and CDR2 YYEEEE. The CDR3 contains 14 residues. The ends were cut back, 2 bases at V and 8 bases at J, with 14 bases in the middle. The source of the sample is a study of CD8 T cells in Susac syndrome. Findings and caveats of the study: Clonal expansion of Susac CD8+ cells peaked in TEMRA cells, and it also peaked in active patients.

Patients with Susac syndrome met diagnostic criteria that were recently defined for definite or probable disease. Negative isolation was applied to CD8+ and CD4+ T cells, and FACS enrichment was applied to TEMRA cells. Random hexamers primed reverse transcription of roughly 0.45 to 1 ug RNA. An immunoSEQ multiplex PCR generated amplified TCR beta CDR3 products spanning 54 Vbeta and 13 Jbeta. TCRdb passed the immunoSEQ multiplex PCR reads through MiXCR, listing each CDR3 protein once. Here the sample spans tens of thousands of distinct CDR3 sequences, approximately 95% being singletons. The sequence was obtained from a human donor with Susac syndrome. J is TRBJ2-1 and V is TRBV5-6; D tentatively fits TRBD1 or TRBD2 (5 bases each). The sample comprised CD8+ T cells from PBMCs. CDR3 amino acids: CASSLPLVGDEQFF. CDR3 coding DNA: TGTGCCAGCAGCTTACCGCTTGTGGGGGATGAGCAGTTCTTC.